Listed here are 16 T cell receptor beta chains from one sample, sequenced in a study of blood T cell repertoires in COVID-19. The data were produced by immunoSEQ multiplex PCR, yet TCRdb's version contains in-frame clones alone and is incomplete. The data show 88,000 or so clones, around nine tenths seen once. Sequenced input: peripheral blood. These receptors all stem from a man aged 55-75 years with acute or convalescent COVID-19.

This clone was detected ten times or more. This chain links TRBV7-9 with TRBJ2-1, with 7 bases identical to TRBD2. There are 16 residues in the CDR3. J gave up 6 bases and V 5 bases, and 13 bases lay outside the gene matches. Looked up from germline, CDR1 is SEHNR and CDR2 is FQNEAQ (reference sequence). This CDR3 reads CASSPMWGLFVNEQFF. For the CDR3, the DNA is TGTGCCAGCAGCCCGATGTGGGGACTATTTGTCAATGAGCAGTTCTTC. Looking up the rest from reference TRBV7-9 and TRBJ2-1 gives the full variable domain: DTGVSQNPRHKITKRGQNVTFRCDPISEHNRLYWYRQTLGQGPEFLTYFQNEAQLEKSRLLSDRFSAERPKGSFSTLEIQRTEQGDSAMYLCASSPMWGLFVNEQFFGPGTRLTVL.

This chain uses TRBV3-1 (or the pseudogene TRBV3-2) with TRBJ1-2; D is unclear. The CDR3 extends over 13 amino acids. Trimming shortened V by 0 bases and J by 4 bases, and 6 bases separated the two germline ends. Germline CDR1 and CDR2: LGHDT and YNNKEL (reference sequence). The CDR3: CASSQDNSYGYTF. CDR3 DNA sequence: TGTGCCAGCAGCCAAGATAACAGCTATGGCTACACCTTC.

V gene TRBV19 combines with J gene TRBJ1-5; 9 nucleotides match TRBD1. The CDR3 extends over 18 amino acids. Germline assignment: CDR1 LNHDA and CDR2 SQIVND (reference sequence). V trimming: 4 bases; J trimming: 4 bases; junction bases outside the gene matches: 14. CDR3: CASSTYPRQGGGNQPQHF. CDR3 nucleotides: TGTGCCAGTAGTACCTACCCCAGACAGGGGGGTGGGAATCAGCCCCAGCATTTT.

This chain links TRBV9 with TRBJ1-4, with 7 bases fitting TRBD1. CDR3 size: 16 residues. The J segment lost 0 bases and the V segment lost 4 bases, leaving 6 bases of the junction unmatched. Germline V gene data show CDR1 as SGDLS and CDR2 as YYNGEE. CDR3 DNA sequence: TGTGCCAGCAGCCCATGGACAGGAACAACTAATGAAAAACTGTTTTTT. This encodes CASSPWTGTTNEKLFF.

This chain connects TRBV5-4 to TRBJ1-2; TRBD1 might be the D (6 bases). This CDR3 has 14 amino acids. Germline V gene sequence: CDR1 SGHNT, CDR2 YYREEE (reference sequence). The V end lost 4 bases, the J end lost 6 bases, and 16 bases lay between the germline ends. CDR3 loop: CASSQDRRGNGYTF. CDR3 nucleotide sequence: TGTGCCAGCAGCCAGGACAGACGCGGAAATGGCTACACCTTC.

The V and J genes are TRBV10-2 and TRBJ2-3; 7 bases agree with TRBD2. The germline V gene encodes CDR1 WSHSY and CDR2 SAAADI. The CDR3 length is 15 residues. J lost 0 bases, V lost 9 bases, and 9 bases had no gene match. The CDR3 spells CASSERGGSTDTQYF. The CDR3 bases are TGCGCCAGTTCCGAGCGGGGTGGAAGCACAGATACGCAGTATTTT.

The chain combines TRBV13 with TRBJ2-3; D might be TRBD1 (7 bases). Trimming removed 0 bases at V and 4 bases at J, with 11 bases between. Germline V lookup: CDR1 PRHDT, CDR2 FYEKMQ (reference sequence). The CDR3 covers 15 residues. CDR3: CASSLGFRGADTQYF. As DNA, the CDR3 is TGTGCCAGCAGCTTAGGCTTCAGGGGGGCAGATACGCAGTATTTT.

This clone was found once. Written as DNA, the CDR3 is TGTGCCGAGGGGGGGTCGGGAACTGAAGCTTTCTTT. Encoded protein: CAEGGSGTEAFF. The chain joins TRBV2 to TRBJ1-1; D is perhaps TRBD1 (6 bases). Between the trimmed V and J ends, which lost 11 bases and 5 bases, there was a span of 15 bases. Germline loops: CDR1 SNHLY, CDR2 FYNNEI. CDR3 length: 12 amino acids.

CDR3 sequence (DNA): TGTGCCAGCAGCGCCAGACAGGGCTCCTCGGGGTCACCCCTCCACTTT. The encoded protein is CASSARQGSSGSPLHF. The chain couples TRBV7-8 to TRBJ1-6; TRBD1 aligns across 7 bases. The CDR3 extends over 16 amino acids. The V and J ends lost 5 bases and 10 bases, in that order; junction bases with no gene match: 14. Germline CDR1 is SGHVS and CDR2 is FQNEAQ.

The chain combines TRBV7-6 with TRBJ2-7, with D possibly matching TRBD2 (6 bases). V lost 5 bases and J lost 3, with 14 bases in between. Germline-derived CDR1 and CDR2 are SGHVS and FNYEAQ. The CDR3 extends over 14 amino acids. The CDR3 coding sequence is TGTGCCAGCAGCCCAGCGGGTGAAGGCTACGAGCAGTACTTC. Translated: CASSPAGEGYEQYF.

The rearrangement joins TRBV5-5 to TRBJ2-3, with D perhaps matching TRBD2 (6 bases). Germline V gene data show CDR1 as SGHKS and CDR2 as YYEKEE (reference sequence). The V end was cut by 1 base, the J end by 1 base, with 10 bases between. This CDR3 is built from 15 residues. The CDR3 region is CASSLRGGGTDTQYF. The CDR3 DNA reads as TGTGCCAGCAGCTTGAGGGGCGGGGGCACAGATACGCAGTATTTT.

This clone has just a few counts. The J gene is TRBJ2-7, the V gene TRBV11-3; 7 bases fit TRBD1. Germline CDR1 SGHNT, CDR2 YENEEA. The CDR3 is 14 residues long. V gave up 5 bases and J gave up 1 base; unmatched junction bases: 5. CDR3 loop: CASSPVRGSYEQYF. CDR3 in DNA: TGTGCCAGCAGCCCAGTCAGGGGGTCCTACGAGCAGTACTTC.

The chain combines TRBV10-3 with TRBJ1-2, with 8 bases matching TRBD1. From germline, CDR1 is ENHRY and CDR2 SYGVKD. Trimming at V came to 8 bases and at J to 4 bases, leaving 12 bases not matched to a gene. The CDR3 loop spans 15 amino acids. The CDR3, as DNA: TGTGCCATCGGGGAAGACAGGGGAATGGGCTATGGCTACACCTTC. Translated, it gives CAIGEDRGMGYGYTF.

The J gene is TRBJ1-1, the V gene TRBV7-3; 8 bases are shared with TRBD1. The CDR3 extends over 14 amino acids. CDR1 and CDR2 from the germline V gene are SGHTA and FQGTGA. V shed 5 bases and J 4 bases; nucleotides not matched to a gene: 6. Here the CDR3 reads CASSIQGAGTEAFF. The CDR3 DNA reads TGTGCCAGCAGCATCCAGGGGGCCGGCACTGAAGCTTTCTTT. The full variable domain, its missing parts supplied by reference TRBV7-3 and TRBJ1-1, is GAGVSQTPSNKVTEKGKYVELRCDPISGHTALYWYRQSLGQGPEFLIYFQGTGAADDSGLPNDRFFAVRPEGSVSTLKIQRTERGDSAVYLCASSIQGAGTEAFFGQGTRLTVV.

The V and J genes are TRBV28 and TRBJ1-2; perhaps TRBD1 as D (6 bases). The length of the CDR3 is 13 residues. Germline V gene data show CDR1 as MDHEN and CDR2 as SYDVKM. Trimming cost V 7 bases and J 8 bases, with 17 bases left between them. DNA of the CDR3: TGTGCCAGCACGCTACGATCAGGGGCCGGCTACACCTTC. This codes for CASTLRSGAGYTF.

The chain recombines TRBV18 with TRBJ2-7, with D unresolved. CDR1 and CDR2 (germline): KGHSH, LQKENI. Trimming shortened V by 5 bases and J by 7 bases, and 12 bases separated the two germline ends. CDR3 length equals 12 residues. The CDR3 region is CASSTLSLEQYF. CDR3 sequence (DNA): TGTGCCAGCTCAACACTGAGTTTGGAGCAGTACTTC. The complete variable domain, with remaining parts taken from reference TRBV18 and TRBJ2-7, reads NAGVMQNPRHLVRRRGQEARLRCSPMKGHSHVYWYRQLPEEGLKFMVYLQKENIIDESGMPKERFSAEFPKEGPSILRIQQVVRGDSAAYFCASSTLSLEQYFGPGTRLTVT.